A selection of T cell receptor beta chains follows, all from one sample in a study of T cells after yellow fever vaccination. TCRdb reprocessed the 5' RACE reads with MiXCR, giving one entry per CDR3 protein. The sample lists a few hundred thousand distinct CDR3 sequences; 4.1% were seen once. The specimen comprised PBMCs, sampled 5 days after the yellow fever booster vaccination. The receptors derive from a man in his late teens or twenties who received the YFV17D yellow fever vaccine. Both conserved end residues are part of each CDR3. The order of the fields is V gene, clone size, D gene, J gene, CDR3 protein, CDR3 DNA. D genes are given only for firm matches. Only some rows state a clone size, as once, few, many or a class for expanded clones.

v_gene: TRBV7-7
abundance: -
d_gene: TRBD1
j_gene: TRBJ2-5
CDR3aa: CASSSGTGVETQYF
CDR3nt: TGTGCCAGCAGCTCCGGGACAGGGGTGGAGACCCAGTACTTC

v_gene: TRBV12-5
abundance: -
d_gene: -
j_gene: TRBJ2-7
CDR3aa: CASGLPERATYEQYF
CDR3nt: TGTGCTAGTGGTTTGCCTGAAAGGGCCACCTACGAGCAGTACTTC

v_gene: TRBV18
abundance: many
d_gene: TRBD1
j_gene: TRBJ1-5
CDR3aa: CASSPQDRALSQPQHF
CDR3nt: TGTGCCAGCTCACCACAGGACAGGGCACTGAGTCAGCCCCAGCATTTT

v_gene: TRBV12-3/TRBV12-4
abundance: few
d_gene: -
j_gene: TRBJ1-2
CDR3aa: CASSGTRGHYGYTF
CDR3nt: TGTGCCAGCAGCGGGACCCGGGGGCACTATGGCTACACCTTC

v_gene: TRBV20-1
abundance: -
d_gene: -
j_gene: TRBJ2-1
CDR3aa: CSAREASQAYNEQFF
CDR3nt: TGCAGTGCTAGAGAGGCGAGTCAGGCCTACAATGAGCAGTTCTTC

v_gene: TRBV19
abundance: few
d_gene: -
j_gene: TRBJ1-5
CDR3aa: CASSIFAGNGPQHF
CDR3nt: TGTGCCAGTAGTATATTCGCAGGCAACGGGCCCCAGCATTTT

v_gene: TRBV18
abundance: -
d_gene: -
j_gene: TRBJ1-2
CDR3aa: CASSPLSGNYGYTF
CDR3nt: TGTGCCAGCTCACCACTCTCAGGGAACTATGGCTACACCTTC

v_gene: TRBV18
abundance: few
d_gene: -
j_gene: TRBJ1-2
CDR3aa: CASSLNPGRGSGYTF
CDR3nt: TGTGCCAGCTCACTAAACCCGGGACGGGGAAGTGGCTACACCTTC

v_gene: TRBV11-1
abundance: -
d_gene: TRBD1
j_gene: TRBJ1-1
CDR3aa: CASSLAGQGPPEAFF
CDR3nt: TGTGCCAGCAGCTTAGCCGGACAGGGGCCTCCTGAAGCTTTCTTT

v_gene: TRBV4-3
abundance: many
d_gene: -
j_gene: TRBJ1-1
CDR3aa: CASSQEPVDTEAFF
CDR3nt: TGCGCCAGCAGCCAAGAGCCAGTAGACACTGAAGCTTTCTTT

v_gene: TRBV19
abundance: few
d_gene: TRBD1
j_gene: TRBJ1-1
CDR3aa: CASSTSPDRGYTEAFF
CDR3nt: TGTGCCAGTAGTACTTCCCCGGACAGGGGGTACACTGAAGCTTTCTTT

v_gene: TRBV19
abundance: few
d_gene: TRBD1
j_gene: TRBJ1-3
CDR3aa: CASSPRTGRSGNTIYF
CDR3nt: TGTGCCAGTAGTCCAAGGACAGGGCGCTCTGGAAACACCATATATTTT

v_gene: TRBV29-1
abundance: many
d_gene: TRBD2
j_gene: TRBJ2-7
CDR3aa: CSATSGGSSGYEQYF
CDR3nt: TGCAGCGCGACTAGCGGGGGGTCCTCGGGCTACGAGCAGTACTTC

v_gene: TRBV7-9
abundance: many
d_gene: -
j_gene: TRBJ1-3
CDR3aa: CASTRDRSGGSGNTIYF
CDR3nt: TGTGCCAGCACCCGGGACCGAAGTGGGGGAAGTGGAAACACCATATATTTT

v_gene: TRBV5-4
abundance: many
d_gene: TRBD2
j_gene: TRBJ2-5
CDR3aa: CASSMGLARRETQYF
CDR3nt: TGTGCCAGCAGCATGGGACTAGCGAGAAGAGAGACCCAGTACTTC

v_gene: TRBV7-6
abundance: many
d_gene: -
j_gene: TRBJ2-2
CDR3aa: CASSLSGTPPGELFF
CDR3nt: TGTGCCAGCAGCTTATCCGGGACTCCCCCCGGGGAGCTGTTTTTT

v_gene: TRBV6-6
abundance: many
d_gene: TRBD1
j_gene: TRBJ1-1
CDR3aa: CASSYQGGGTEAFF
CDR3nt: TGTGCCAGCAGTTATCAGGGGGGAGGCACTGAAGCTTTCTTT

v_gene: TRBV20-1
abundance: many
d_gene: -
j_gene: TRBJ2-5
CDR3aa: CSARDQRAARGTQYF
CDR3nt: TGCAGTGCTAGAGATCAAAGGGCAGCCCGGGGGACCCAGTACTTC

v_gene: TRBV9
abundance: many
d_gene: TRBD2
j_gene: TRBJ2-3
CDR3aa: CASSVGLAASTDTQYF
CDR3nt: TGTGCCAGCAGCGTAGGACTAGCGGCTAGCACAGATACGCAGTATTTT

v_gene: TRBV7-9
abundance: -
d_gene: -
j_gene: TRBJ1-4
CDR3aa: CASSFSGSLNEKLFF
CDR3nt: TGTGCCAGCAGCTTTAGCGGGAGCCTTAATGAAAAACTGTTTTTT

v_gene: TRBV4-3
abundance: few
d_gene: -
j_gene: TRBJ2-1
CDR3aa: CASSQDRFSSYNEQFF
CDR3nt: TGCGCCAGCAGCCAAGATCGGTTCAGCTCCTACAATGAGCAGTTCTTC

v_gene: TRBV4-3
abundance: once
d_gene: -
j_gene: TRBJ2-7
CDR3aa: CASSQESSGSNEQYF
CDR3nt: TGCGCCAGCAGCCAAGAGAGCAGCGGGTCCAACGAGCAGTACTTC

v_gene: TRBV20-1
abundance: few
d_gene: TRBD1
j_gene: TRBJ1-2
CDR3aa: CSAVDDRVTGYTF
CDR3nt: TGCAGTGCCGTCGACGACAGGGTAACTGGCTACACCTTC

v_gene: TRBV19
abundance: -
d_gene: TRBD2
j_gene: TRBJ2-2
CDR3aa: CASTRGRNTGELFF
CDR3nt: TGTGCCAGTACCCGCGGGAGGAACACCGGGGAGCTGTTTTTT

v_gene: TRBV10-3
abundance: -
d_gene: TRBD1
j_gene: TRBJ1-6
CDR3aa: CAISPGQGPSPLHF
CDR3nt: TGTGCCATCTCCCCAGGACAGGGTCCTTCACCCCTCCACTTT

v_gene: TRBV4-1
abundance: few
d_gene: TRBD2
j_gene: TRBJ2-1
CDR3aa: CASSQAGGEEEQFF
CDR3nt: TGCGCCAGCAGCCAAGCGGGGGGGGAGGAGGAGCAGTTCTTC

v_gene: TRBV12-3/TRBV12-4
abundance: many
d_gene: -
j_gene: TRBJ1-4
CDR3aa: CASSPGYRAATNEKLFF
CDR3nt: TGTGCCAGCAGTCCGGGATACAGGGCAGCAACTAATGAAAAACTGTTTTTT

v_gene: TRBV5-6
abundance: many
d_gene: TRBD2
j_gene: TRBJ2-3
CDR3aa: CASSITPGRGVSEDTQYF
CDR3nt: TGTGCCAGCAGCATCACTCCCGGGCGGGGGGTATCTGAGGATACGCAGTATTTT

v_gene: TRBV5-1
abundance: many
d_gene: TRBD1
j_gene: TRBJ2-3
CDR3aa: CASSIGQGFTDTQYF
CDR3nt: TGCGCCAGCAGCATAGGACAGGGCTTCACAGATACGCAGTATTTT

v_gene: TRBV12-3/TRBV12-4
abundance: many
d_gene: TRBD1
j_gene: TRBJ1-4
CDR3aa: CASSPRQGTEKLFF
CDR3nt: TGTGCCAGCAGCCCGCGACAGGGTACTGAAAAACTGTTTTTT

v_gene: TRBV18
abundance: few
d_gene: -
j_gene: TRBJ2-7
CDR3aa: CASSPSQSYEQYF
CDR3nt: TGTGCCAGCTCACCAAGTCAGTCCTACGAGCAGTACTTC

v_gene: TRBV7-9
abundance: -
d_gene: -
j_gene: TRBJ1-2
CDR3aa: CASSLVGGDWSYTF
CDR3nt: TGTGCCAGCAGCTTAGTCGGGGGAGACTGGAGCTACACCTTC

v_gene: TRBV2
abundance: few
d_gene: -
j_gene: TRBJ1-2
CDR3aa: CASSLSLRGYTF
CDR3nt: TGTGCCAGCAGTCTTTCATTGAGGGGCTACACCTTC

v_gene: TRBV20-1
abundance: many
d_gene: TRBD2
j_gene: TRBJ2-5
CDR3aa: CSARTSGETQYF
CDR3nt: TGCAGTGCTAGGACTAGCGGAGAGACCCAGTACTTC

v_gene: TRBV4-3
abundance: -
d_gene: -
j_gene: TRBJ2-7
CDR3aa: CASSQGPGKNPSYEQYF
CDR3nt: TGCGCCAGCAGCCAAGGGCCTGGCAAAAACCCCTCCTACGAGCAGTACTTC

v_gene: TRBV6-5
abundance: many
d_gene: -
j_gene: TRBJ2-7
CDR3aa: CASSLPATSEQYF
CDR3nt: TGTGCCAGCAGTCTCCCGGCCACTAGCGAGCAGTACTTC

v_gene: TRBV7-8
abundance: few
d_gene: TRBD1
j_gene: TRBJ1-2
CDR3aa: CASSLGRGEGDGYTF
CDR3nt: TGTGCCAGCAGCTTAGGCAGGGGGGAAGGAGATGGCTACACCTTC